This T cell receptor (beta chain) appears in the sequencing data of a study of metastatic and nonmetastatic thyroid tumors. Study as a whole: Across peripheral blood and tumor or nodule tissue samples taken from malignant and benign thyroid patients, the repertoires were compared with one another. Findings and caveats of the study: TCR beta diversity was reportedly significantly higher in malignant thyroid tumors than benign nodules, in blood and tumor.

The V and J ends lost 3 bases and 0 bases respectively, with 6 bases between them. The CDR3 has 13 residues. The V gene's germline CDR1 is SGHVS and CDR2 FNYEAQ. In the study's own analysis: A classifier of distant metastasis in papillary thyroid cancer was built from CDR3 differences (across clinicopathological groups). MiXCR reprocessed the PCR reads for TCRdb. The V and J calls come from TCRdb's annotation, not from the publication. The data hold around 61,000 clones, with less than 30% observed a single time. Regarding this clone: The antigen remains undetermined.

No treatment of any kind had been given to any patient before thyroid surgery. The receptor comes from a female donor with papillary thyroid cancer or a benign thyroid nodule (not recorded which). Some clones in this sample may be carry-over from other donors' samples. V and J are TRBV7-6 and TRBJ2-7; D is undetermined. Sequenced material: blood. CDR3 amino acids: CASSFMGSYEQYF. The CDR3 region has the DNA TGTGCCAGCAGCTTCATGGGCTCCTACGAGCAGTACTTC.